This TCR beta chain is drawn from a study of CD8 T cells in ankylosing spondylitis. MiXCR was run by TCRdb on the 5' RACE reads, yielding one entry per CDR3 protein. The table includes roughly 200,000 distinct CDR3 sequences, roughly 13% detected once. This clonotype has ten or more counts. Germline CDR1 and CDR2: SGHRS and YFSETQ. With V trimmed by 4 bases and J by 2 bases, 3 bases remained unmatched. The CDR3 totals 14 residues. Sequenced material: blood, either unsorted or a sorted T cell fraction (not recorded which). The rearrangement joins TRBV5-1 to TRBJ2-7, with 10 nucleotides matching TRBD2. The receptor was derived from a male donor with ankylosing spondylitis or in good health (not recorded which). The CDR3 DNA reads as TGCGCCAGCAGCCCTGGACTAGCGGCCTACGAGCAGTACTTC. It is translated as CASSPGLAAYEQYF.